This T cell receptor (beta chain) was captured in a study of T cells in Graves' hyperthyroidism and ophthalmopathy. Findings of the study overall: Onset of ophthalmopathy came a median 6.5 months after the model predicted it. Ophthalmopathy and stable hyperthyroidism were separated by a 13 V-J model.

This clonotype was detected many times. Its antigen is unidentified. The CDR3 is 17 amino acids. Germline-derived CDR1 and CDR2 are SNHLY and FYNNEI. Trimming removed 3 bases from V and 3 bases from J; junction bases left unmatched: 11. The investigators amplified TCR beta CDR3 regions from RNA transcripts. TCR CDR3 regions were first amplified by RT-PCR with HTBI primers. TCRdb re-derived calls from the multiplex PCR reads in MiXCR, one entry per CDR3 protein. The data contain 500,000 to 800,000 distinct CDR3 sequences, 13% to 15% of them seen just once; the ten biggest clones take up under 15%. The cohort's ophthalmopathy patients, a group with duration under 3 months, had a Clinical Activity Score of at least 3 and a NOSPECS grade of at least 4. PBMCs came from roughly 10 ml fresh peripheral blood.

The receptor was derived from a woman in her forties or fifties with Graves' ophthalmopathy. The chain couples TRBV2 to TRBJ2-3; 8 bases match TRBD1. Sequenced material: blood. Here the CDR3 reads CASSEGQGAPSTDTQYF. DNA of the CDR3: TGTGCCAGCAGTGAGGGTCAGGGGGCCCCATCTACAGATACGCAGTATTTT.